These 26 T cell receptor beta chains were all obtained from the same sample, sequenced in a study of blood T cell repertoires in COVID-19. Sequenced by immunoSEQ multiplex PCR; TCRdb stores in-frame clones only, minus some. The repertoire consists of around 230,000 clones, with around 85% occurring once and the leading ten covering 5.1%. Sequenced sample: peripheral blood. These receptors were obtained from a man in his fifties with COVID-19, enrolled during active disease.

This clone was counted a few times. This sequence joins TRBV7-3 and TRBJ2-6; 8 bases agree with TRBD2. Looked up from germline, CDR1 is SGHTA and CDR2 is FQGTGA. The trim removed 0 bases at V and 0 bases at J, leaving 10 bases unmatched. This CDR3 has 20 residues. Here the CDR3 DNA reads TGTGCCAGCAGCTTAACGTTGCGGGGGGCCTCGAGCTCTGGGGCCAACGTCCTGACTTTC. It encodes CASSLTLRGASSSGANVLTF.

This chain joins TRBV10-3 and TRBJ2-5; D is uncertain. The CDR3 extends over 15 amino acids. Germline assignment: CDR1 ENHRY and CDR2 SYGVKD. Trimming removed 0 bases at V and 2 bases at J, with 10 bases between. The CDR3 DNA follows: TGTGCCATCAGTGAGTCGTTCACAGCTCAAGAGACCCAGTACTTC. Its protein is CAISESFTAQETQYF.

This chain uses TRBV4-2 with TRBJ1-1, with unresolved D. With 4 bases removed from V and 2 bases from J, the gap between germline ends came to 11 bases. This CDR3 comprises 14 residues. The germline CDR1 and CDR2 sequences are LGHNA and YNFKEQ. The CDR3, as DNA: TGTGCCAGCAGCCCAGTGGGAGGCAACACTGAAGCTTTCTTT. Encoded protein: CASSPVGGNTEAFF.

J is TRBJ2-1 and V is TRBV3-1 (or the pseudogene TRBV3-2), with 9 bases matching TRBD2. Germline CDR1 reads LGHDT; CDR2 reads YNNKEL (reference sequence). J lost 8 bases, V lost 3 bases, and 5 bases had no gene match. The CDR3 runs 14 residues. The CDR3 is CASSHLAGFHEQFF. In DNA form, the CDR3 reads TGTGCCAGCAGCCATCTAGCGGGGTTCCATGAGCAGTTCTTC.

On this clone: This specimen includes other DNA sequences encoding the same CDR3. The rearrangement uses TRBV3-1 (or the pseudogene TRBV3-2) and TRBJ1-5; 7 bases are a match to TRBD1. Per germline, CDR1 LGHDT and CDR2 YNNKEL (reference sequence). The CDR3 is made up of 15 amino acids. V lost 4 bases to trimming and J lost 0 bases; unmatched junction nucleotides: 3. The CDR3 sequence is CASSLGTVSNQPQHF. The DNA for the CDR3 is TGTGCCAGCAGCCTCGGGACAGTTAGCAATCAGCCCCAGCATTTT.

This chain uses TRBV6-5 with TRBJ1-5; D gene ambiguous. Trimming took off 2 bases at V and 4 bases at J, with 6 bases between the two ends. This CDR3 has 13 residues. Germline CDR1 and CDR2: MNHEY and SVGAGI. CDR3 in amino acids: CASSYLINQPQHF. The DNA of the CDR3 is TGTGCCAGCAGTTACCTAATTAATCAGCCCCAGCATTTT.

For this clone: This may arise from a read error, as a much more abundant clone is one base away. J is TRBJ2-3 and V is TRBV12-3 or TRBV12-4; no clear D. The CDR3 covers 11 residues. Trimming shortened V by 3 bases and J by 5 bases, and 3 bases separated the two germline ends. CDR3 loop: CASSFGDTQYF. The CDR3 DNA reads TGTGCCAGCAGTTTCGGAGATACGCAGTATTTT.

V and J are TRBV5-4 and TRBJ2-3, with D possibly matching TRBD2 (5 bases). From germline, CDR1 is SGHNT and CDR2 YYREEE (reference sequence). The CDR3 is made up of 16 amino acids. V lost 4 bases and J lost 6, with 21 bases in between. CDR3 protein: CASSERALGGPDTQYF. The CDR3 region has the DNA TGTGCCAGCAGCGAGAGGGCCCTCGGAGGACCGGATACGCAGTATTTT.

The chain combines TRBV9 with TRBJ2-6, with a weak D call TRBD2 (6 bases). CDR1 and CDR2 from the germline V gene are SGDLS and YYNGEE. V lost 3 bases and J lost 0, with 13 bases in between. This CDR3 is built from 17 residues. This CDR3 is CASSDYLSGSGANVLTF. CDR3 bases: TGTGCCAGCAGCGATTACCTTAGCGGCTCTGGGGCCAACGTCCTGACTTTC.

The CDR3 nucleotides are TGCGCCAGCAGCCCCCGGACGGGGGATCAGCCCCAGCATTTT. Residues: CASSPRTGDQPQHF. V usage is TRBV4-1 and J usage is TRBJ1-5, with D possibly matching TRBD1 (5 bases). The CDR3 runs 14 residues. Germline V gives CDR1 MGHRA, CDR2 YSYEKL. Trimming left V 4 bases short and J 5 bases short, with 12 bases between.

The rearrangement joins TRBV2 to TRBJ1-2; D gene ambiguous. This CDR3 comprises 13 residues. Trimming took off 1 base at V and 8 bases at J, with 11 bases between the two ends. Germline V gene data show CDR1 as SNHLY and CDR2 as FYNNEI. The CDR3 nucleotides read TGTGCCAGCAGTGAAGATATGGGCCCAGGCTACACCTTC. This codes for CASSEDMGPGYTF.

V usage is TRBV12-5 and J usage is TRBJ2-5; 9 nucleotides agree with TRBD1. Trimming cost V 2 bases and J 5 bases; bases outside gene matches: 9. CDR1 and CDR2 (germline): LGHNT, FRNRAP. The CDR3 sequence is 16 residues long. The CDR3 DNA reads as TGTGCTAGTGGTTTGCAACAGGGGGCGCGGGGGGAGACCCAGTACTTC. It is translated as CASGLQQGARGETQYF.

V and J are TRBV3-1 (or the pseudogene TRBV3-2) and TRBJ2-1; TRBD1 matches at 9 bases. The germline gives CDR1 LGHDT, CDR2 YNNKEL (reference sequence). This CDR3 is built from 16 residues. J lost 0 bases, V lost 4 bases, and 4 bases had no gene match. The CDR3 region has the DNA TGTGCCAGCAGCCTAACAGGGGGCTACTCCTACAATGAGCAGTTCTTC. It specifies CASSLTGGYSYNEQFF.

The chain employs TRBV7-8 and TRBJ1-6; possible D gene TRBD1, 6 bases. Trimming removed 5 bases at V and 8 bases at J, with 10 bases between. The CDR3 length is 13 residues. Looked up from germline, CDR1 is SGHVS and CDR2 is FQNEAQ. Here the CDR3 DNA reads TGTGCCAGCAGCCGCAGGGGCTATTCACCCCTCCACTTT. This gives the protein CASSRRGYSPLHF.

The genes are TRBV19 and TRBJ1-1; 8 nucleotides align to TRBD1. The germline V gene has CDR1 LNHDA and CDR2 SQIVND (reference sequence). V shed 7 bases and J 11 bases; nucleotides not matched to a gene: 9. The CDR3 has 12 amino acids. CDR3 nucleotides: TGTGCCAGTAAACAGGGGGGTATGGAGGCTTTCTTT. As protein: CASKQGGMEAFF.

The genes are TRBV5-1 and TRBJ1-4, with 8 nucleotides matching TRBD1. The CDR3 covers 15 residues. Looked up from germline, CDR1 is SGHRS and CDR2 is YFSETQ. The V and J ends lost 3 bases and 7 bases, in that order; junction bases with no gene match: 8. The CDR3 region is CASSSGQGLGEKLFF. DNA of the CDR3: TGCGCCAGCAGCTCCGGACAGGGCCTTGGTGAAAAACTGTTTTTT.

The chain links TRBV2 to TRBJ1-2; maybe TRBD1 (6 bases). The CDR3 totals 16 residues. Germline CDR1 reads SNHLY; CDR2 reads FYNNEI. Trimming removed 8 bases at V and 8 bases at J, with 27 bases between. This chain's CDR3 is CASGVLVVQSRGGYTF. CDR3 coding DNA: TGTGCCAGCGGCGTTTTAGTGGTGCAGTCCAGGGGAGGCTACACCTTC. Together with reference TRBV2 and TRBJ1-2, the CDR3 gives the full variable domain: EPEVTQTPSHQVTQMGQEVILRCVPISNHLYFYWYRQILGQKVEFLVSFYNNEISEKSEIFDDQFSVERPDGSNFTLKIRSTKLEDSAMYFCASGVLVVQSRGGYTFGSGTRLTVV.

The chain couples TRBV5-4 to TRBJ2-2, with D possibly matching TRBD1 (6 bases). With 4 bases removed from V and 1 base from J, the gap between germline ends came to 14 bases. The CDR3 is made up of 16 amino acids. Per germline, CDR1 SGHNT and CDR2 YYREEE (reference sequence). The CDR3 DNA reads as TGTGCCAGCAGCCTCAAAGAACAGGGGAACACCGGGGAGCTGTTTTTT. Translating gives CASSLKEQGNTGELFF.

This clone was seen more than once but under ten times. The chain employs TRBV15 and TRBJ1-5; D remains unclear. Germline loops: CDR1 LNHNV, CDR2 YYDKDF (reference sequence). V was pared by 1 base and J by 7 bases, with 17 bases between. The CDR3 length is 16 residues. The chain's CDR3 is CATSRGELLNRQPQHF. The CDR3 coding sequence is TGTGCCACCAGCAGAGGGGAGTTACTGAATCGGCAGCCCCAGCATTTT.

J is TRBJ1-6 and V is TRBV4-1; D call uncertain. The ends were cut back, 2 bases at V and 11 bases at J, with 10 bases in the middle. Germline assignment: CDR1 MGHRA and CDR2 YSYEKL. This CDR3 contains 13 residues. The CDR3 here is CASSQIGPTPLHF. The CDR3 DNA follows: TGCGCCAGCAGCCAAATTGGGCCCACACCCCTCCACTTT.

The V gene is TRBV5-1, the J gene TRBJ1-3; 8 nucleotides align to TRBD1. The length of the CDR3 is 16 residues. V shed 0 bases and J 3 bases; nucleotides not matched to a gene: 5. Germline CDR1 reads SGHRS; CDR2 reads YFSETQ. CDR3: CASSLDGRGLGNTIYF. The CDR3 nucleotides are TGCGCCAGCAGCTTGGACGGCAGGGGGCTTGGAAACACCATATATTTT.

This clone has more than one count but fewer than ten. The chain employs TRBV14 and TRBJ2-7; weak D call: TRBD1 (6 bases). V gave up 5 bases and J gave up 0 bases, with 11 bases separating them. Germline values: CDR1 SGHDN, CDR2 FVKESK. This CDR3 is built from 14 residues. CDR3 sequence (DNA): TGTGCCAGCAGCAGAACAGGGAGCTCCTACGAGCAGTACTTC. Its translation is CASSRTGSSYEQYF.

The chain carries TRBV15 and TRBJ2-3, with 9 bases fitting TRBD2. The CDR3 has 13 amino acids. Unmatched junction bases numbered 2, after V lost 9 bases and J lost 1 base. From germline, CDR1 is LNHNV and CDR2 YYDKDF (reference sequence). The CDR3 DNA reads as TGTGCCACTAGGACTAGCGGCACAGATACGCAGTATTTT. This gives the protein CATRTSGTDTQYF.

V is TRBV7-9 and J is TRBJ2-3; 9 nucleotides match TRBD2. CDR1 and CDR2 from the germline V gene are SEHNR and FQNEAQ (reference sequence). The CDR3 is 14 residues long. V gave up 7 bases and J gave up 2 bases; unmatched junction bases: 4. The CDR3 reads CASTLAGPTDTQYF. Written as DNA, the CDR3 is TGTGCCAGCACCCTAGCGGGGCCCACAGATACGCAGTATTTT.

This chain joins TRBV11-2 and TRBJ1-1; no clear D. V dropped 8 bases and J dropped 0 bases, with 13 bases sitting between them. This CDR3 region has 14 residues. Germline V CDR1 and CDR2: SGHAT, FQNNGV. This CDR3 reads CASRREGLNTEAFF. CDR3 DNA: TGTGCCAGCCGTCGGGAGGGTCTGAACACTGAAGCTTTCTTT.

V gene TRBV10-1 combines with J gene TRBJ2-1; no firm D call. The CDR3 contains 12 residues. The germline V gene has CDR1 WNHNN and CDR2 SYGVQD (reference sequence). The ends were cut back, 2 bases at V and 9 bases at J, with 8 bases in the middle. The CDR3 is CASSEAPGEQFF. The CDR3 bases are TGCGCCAGCAGTGAGGCCCCGGGTGAGCAGTTCTTC.